Below, one T cell receptor beta chain is given with its context. Its antigen remains unknown. Unique molecular identifiers were incorporated during preparation of the TCRbeta library. TCRdb called the PCR reads again in MiXCR, with one record for every CDR3 protein. The sample records 440,000 or so distinct CDR3 sequences, over 40% being singletons. V was shortened by 0 bases and J by 9 bases, with 13 bases between the two germline ends. This CDR3 is 14 amino acids long. Looked up from germline, CDR1 is SGHRS and CDR2 is YFSETQ. The record originates from a study of T-cell reconstitution after alpha-beta-depleted transplantation in children. General study findings and limits: Several hundred expanded graft clones reportedly were the source of alpha-beta T cells about two months after transplant. Surviving recipient cells, namely T cells and thymic progenitors, were the source of high day-60 TCRbeta diversity in some patients. A year post-transplant, T-cell counts and diversity derived mostly from newly produced T cells.

Source: PBMCs, taken before TCRalphabeta/CD19-depleted stem cell transplant. The sequence was collected from a girl aged 2-10 years with aplastic anemia, due to receive a stem cell transplant. The chain combines TRBV5-1 with TRBJ2-1, with TRBD2 as a possible D gene (7 bases). The CDR3 spells CASSLDREGGEQFF. The CDR3 DNA follows: TGCGCCAGCAGCTTGGACAGGGAGGGCGGTGAGCAGTTCTTC.